The 28 T cell receptor beta chains in this list originate from one sample, sequenced in a study of blood T cell repertoires in COVID-19. Profiled with immunoSEQ multiplex PCR; TCRdb holds only in-frame clones, not every one. The sample yields 200,000 to 250,000 clones, roughly 89% seen once. The specimen was PBMCs or T cells enriched from blood (not recorded which). These receptors originate from a woman between 40 and 50 years old who had recovered from COVID-19.

The chain uses TRBV7-2 and TRBJ1-6; TRBD1 matches at 7 bases. CDR1 and CDR2 (germline): SGHTA, FQGNSA. The CDR3 contains 15 residues. V was clipped by 4 bases and J by 4 bases; unmatched bases: 4. CDR3 nucleotides: TGTGCCAGCAGCTCGACAGGGTTATATAATTCACCCCTCCACTTT. It yields the protein CASSSTGLYNSPLHF.

This chain joins TRBV24-1 and TRBJ2-2; 10 positions agree with TRBD2. The CDR3 spans 14 residues. Germline V CDR1 and CDR2: KGHDR, SFDVKD. The V gene end was trimmed by 6 bases and the J gene end by 3 bases; junction bases not matched to a gene: 0. Here the CDR3 DNA reads TGTGCCACCAGTCTAGCGGGAGACACCGGGGAGCTGTTTTTT. Amino acid sequence: CATSLAGDTGELFF.

This clone was counted between two and nine times. The chain links TRBV7-6 to TRBJ1-1; D remains ambiguous. This CDR3 contains 14 residues. Trimming cost V 5 bases and J 4 bases, with 14 bases left between them. CDR1 and CDR2 from the germline V gene are SGHVS and FNYEAQ. This chain's CDR3 is CASSPSAPGTEAFF. The CDR3 nucleotides read TGTGCCAGCAGCCCTTCTGCGCCGGGCACTGAAGCTTTCTTT.

The chain's CDR3 is CASSNTRQGENEKLFF. CDR3 sequence (DNA): TGTGCCAGTAGTAACACGCGACAGGGGGAGAATGAAAAACTGTTTTTT. V usage is TRBV19 and J usage is TRBJ1-4; 9 nucleotides align to TRBD1. Trimming removed 4 bases from V and 5 bases from J; junction bases left unmatched: 8. This CDR3 spans 16 amino acids. Germline values: CDR1 LNHDA, CDR2 SQIVND (reference sequence). The full variable domain, rest sourced from reference TRBV19 and TRBJ1-4, is DGGITQSPKYLFRKEGQNVTLSCEQNLNHDAMYWYRQDPGQGLRLIYYSQIVNDFQKGDIAEGYSVSREKKESFPLTVTSAQKNPTAFYLCASSNTRQGENEKLFFGSGTQLSVL.

The CDR3 DNA follows: TGTGCCATCAGTTCGGACAGGAACTATGGCTACACCTTC. Translated, it gives CAISSDRNYGYTF. The chain uses TRBV10-3 and TRBJ1-2; the match to TRBD1 covers 7 bases. The CDR3 consists of 13 residues. Looked up from germline, CDR1 is ENHRY and CDR2 is SYGVKD. J lost 2 bases, V lost 5 bases, and 2 bases had no gene match.

This clone was detected only a few times. The J gene is TRBJ1-5, the V gene TRBV19; a possible D gene is TRBD1 (5 bases). The V gene's germline CDR1 is LNHDA and CDR2 SQIVND (reference sequence). The CDR3 has 16 amino acids. V was pared by 0 bases and J by 3 bases, with 12 bases between. The chain's CDR3 is CASSIERTPNNQPQHF. CDR3 in DNA: TGTGCCAGTAGTATAGAAAGGACACCAAACAATCAGCCCCAGCATTTT.

This clone was observed once. The chain is built from TRBV3-1 (or the pseudogene TRBV3-2) and TRBJ2-1; perhaps TRBD2 as D (6 bases). The CDR3 sequence is 15 residues long. V lost 1 base and J 2 bases, leaving 9 bases between the germline ends. The germline gives CDR1 LGHDT, CDR2 YNNKEL (reference sequence). The CDR3 sequence is CASSQAPSAYNEQFF. CDR3 coding DNA: TGTGCCAGCAGCCAAGCACCTAGCGCCTACAATGAGCAGTTCTTC.

This rearrangement joins TRBV27 to TRBJ2-5; tentatively, D is TRBD1 (6 bases). V lost 6 bases and J lost 2, with 13 bases in between. Germline V lookup: CDR1 MNHEY, CDR2 SMNVEV (reference sequence). CDR3 length equals 14 residues. The CDR3 protein is CASSPGQRQETQYF. The CDR3, as DNA: TGTGCCAGCAGCCCGGGACAAAGACAAGAGACCCAGTACTTC.

The chain joins TRBV4-1 to TRBJ1-5; D gene ambiguous. From germline, CDR1 is MGHRA and CDR2 YSYEKL. The CDR3 spans 16 residues. Between the trimmed V and J ends, which lost 5 bases and 4 bases, there was a span of 18 bases. DNA for the CDR3: TGCGCCAGCAGCACCAAAATAGACCGGGGAAATCAGCCCCAGCATTTT. The encoded protein is CASSTKIDRGNQPQHF.

This chain links TRBV18 with TRBJ2-1; 7 nucleotides align to TRBD1. CDR1 KGHSH and CDR2 LQKENI come from the germline V gene. V lost 6 bases, J lost 12 bases, and 5 bases stayed unmatched. The CDR3 consists of 11 residues. The CDR3 DNA follows: TGTGCCAGCTCCTCACAGGGGAGGCAGTTCTTC. Translation: CASSSQGRQFF.

The chain recombines TRBV30 with TRBJ1-2; 12 bases map to TRBD1. Germline CDR1 GTSNPN, CDR2 SVGIG (reference sequence). With V trimmed by 2 bases and J by 4 bases, 11 bases remained unmatched. The CDR3 is 17 residues long. CDR3 region: CAWSYTFPGQGAYGYTF. The CDR3 nucleotides are TGTGCCTGGAGTTATACCTTTCCGGGACAGGGGGCCTATGGCTACACCTTC.

The rearrangement joins TRBV2 to TRBJ2-2, with D tentatively TRBD1 (6 bases). Trimming stripped 6 bases from V and 1 base from J, with 9 bases between. This CDR3 comprises 14 residues. Germline CDR1 and CDR2: SNHLY and FYNNEI. CDR3 protein: CASSLQGNTGELFF. CDR3 DNA: TGTGCCAGCAGCTTACAGGGGAACACCGGGGAGCTGTTTTTT.

The CDR3 sequence is CASSPDSWYSPLHF. The CDR3 DNA reads TGTGCCAGCAGCCCGGACAGTTGGTACTCACCCCTCCACTTT. The chain couples TRBV7-9 to TRBJ1-6; tentative D call: TRBD1 (6 bases). The ends were cut back, 5 bases at V and 10 bases at J, with 15 bases in the middle. The germline CDR1 and CDR2 sequences are SEHNR and FQNEAQ (reference sequence). CDR3 size: 14 residues.

The chain is built from TRBV9 and TRBJ2-2; 7 bases fit TRBD2. The trim removed 5 bases at V and 0 bases at J, leaving 7 bases unmatched. Germline V gene lookup returns CDR1 SGDLS and CDR2 YYNGEE. This CDR3 has 16 residues. CDR3 in amino acids: CASSEIAGTNTGELFF. The CDR3 bases are TGTGCCAGCAGTGAGATAGCGGGCACGAACACCGGGGAGCTGTTTTTT.

The chain carries TRBV30 and TRBJ1-1, with D maybe TRBD1 (5 bases). This CDR3 is built from 15 residues. V gave up 1 base and J gave up 6 bases, with 18 bases separating them. Germline V CDR1 and CDR2: GTSNPN, SVGIG (reference sequence). CDR3: CAWSADIRYGAEAFF. Here the CDR3 DNA reads TGTGCCTGGAGTGCGGACATTAGGTACGGAGCTGAAGCTTTCTTT.

V gene TRBV7-2 combines with J gene TRBJ2-3; D is unclear. This CDR3 spans 13 amino acids. Per germline, CDR1 SGHTA and CDR2 FQGNSA. V was shortened by 3 bases and J by 1 base, with 5 bases between the two germline ends. This CDR3 reads CASSLKRTDTQYF. For the CDR3, the DNA is TGTGCCAGCAGCTTGAAGCGCACAGATACGCAGTATTTT.

The genes are TRBV9 and TRBJ2-1, with 7 bases lining up with TRBD1. Per the germline V gene, CDR1 is SGDLS and CDR2 is YYNGEE. J was trimmed by 4 bases and V by 4 bases; bases with no gene match: 2. The CDR3 extends over 13 amino acids. CDR3 sequence: CASSPGGYNEQFF. CDR3 in DNA: TGTGCCAGCAGCCCAGGGGGTTACAATGAGCAGTTCTTC.

The chain uses TRBV6-5 and TRBJ1-1; D unresolved. CDR3 size: 14 residues. CDR1 and CDR2 (germline): MNHEY, SVGAGI. The germline V and J ends were trimmed by 10 bases and 0 bases, with 15 bases remaining between them. The CDR3: CATGGWRMNTEAFF. In nucleotides, the CDR3 is TGTGCCACCGGCGGTTGGCGGATGAACACTGAAGCTTTCTTT.

The rearrangement uses TRBV29-1 and TRBJ1-1, with D uncertain. CDR1 SQVTM and CDR2 ANQGSEA come from the germline V gene. This CDR3 spans 13 amino acids. The germline V and J ends were trimmed by 8 bases and 2 bases, with 15 bases remaining between them. CDR3 sequence (DNA): TGCAGCTCCATACTAAGTATAAACACTGAAGCTTTCTTT. Translated, it gives CSSILSINTEAFF.

The V call is TRBV7-9, the J call TRBJ1-1; TRBD1 is a possible D gene (6 bases). Germline CDR1 reads SEHNR; CDR2 reads FQNEAQ (reference sequence). The CDR3 totals 15 residues. Trimming shortened V by 5 bases and J by 1 base, and 14 bases separated the two germline ends. CDR3 nucleotide sequence: TGTGCCAGCAGCATTCTACAGGGTTGGAACACTGAAGCTTTCTTT. Amino acid sequence: CASSILQGWNTEAFF.

This clone was counted only a few times. The CDR3 bases are TGTGCCTGGAGTGACTTAGCTATGACGGGAAACACCATATATTTT. Amino acid sequence: CAWSDLAMTGNTIYF. V and J are TRBV30 and TRBJ1-3; unclear D gene. Germline CDR1 GTSNPN, CDR2 SVGIG (reference sequence). Trimming left V 1 base short and J 4 bases short, with 14 bases between. This CDR3 is 15 amino acids long.

This clone was observed many times. The rearrangement joins TRBV20-1 to TRBJ2-1, with 8 bases aligning to TRBD2. Germline CDR1 reads DFQATT; CDR2 reads SNEGSKA (reference sequence). J lost 5 bases, V lost 3 bases, and 9 bases had no gene match. The CDR3 consists of 15 residues. CDR3 region: CSASLGSGNHNEQFF. The CDR3 region has the DNA TGCAGTGCTAGTCTTGGTAGCGGGAACCACAATGAGCAGTTCTTC.

The chain employs TRBV7-2 and TRBJ2-3; 9 bases match TRBD2. CDR1 and CDR2 from the germline V gene are SGHTA and FQGNSA. Trimming at V came to 3 bases and at J to 2 bases, leaving 3 bases not matched to a gene. The CDR3 sequence is 15 residues long. The DNA for the CDR3 is TGTGCCAGCAGCTTGGGACTAGCTTTCACAGATACGCAGTATTTT. Amino acid sequence: CASSLGLAFTDTQYF. Full variable domain (missing parts from reference TRBV7-2 and TRBJ2-3): GAGVSQSPSNKVTEKGKDVELRCDPISGHTALYWYRQSLGQGLEFLIYFQGNSAPDKSGLPSDRFSAERTGGSVSTLTIQRTQQEDSAVYLCASSLGLAFTDTQYFGPGTRLTVL.

This clone occurred a few times. The genes are TRBV6-5 and TRBJ2-2, with 7 bases that match TRBD1. The V gene's germline CDR1 is MNHEY and CDR2 SVGAGI. Trimming took 0 bases from V and 4 from J; bases not matched to a gene: 5. This CDR3 comprises 16 residues. The CDR3 DNA sequence: TGTGCCAGCAGTTACTCGACAGGGTCTCTCACCGGGGAGCTGTTTTTT. The encoded protein is CASSYSTGSLTGELFF.

The CDR3: CASSQTGESGNTIYF. The CDR3 region has the DNA TGTGCCAGCAGTCAAACGGGGGAATCCGGAAACACCATATATTTT. This sequence joins TRBV7-2 and TRBJ1-3; a possible D gene is TRBD1 (5 bases). V was clipped by 6 bases and J by 4 bases, with 16 bases between them. The CDR3 covers 15 residues. Germline V gene lookup returns CDR1 SGHTA and CDR2 FQGNSA.

The chain recombines TRBV3-1 (or the pseudogene TRBV3-2) with TRBJ2-5; possibly TRBD1 for D (5 bases). The germline CDR1 and CDR2 sequences are LGHDT and YNNKEL (reference sequence). The CDR3 has 13 residues. Between the trimmed V and J ends, which lost 4 bases and 2 bases, there was a span of 8 bases. The CDR3 bases are TGTGCCAGCAGCCCCCGGACACAAGAGACCCAGTACTTC. It codes for CASSPRTQETQYF.

This clone was seen once. The J gene is TRBJ1-4, the V gene TRBV5-5; the D gene is possibly TRBD1 (6 bases). CDR3 length equals 15 residues. Per the germline V gene, CDR1 is SGHKS and CDR2 is YYEKEE (reference sequence). Deletions cut 0 bases from V and 7 bases from J, with 13 bases between. CDR3 DNA: TGTGCCAGCAGCTTGGCCAGGGGTTTAAGTGAAAAACTGTTTTTT. Encoded protein: CASSLARGLSEKLFF.

The chain is built from TRBV11-3 and TRBJ2-3; 10 bases agree with TRBD2. The V gene end was trimmed by 1 base and the J gene end by 6 bases; junction bases not matched to a gene: 10. Looked up from germline, CDR1 is SGHNT and CDR2 is YENEEA. This CDR3 has 17 residues. CDR3 sequence: CASSLGSGTSARDTQYF. The CDR3 DNA sequence: TGTGCCAGCAGCTTAGGTAGTGGGACTAGCGCAAGGGATACGCAGTATTTT.